These 22 T cell receptor beta chains came from one sample sequenced in a study of blood T cell repertoires in COVID-19 (dated by TCRdb to between 2020 and 2021). The library was made by the immunoSEQ multiplex PCR assay. TCRdb holds this immuneACCESS table with in-frame rearrangements only. Some clones are missing; in checked studies, unresolved V genes explain under half, and the rest has no known cause. This sample holds a few hundred thousand clones; 70% to 90% were observed only once. The ten largest clonotypes hold around 2.2% of the sample. Sequenced sample: peripheral blood. The receptors here all came from a woman aged 50 to 60 with acute or convalescent COVID-19.

This clone was seen a few times. The rearrangement uses TRBV11-3 and TRBJ1-2, with a tentative D call TRBD1 (6 bases). Deletions cut 0 bases from V and 2 bases from J, with 13 bases between. Germline lookup yields CDR1 SGHNT and CDR2 YENEEA. This CDR3 contains 16 residues. CDR3 DNA sequence: TGTGCCAGCAGCTTAGAGGGCCGTCAGGGGAACTATGGCTACACCTTC. It codes for CASSLEGRQGNYGYTF.

J is TRBJ2-2 and V is TRBV30; TRBD1 matches 7 bases. Germline loops: CDR1 GTSNPN, CDR2 SVGIG (reference sequence). J gave up 5 bases and V 2 bases, and 5 bases lay outside the gene matches. The CDR3 length is 14 residues. CDR3 region: CAWSRGQRTGELFF. The DNA for the CDR3 is TGTGCCTGGAGTAGGGGACAGAGGACCGGGGAGCTGTTTTTT.

The chain uses TRBV7-2 and TRBJ2-2; a weak D match, TRBD2 (5 bases). The germline CDR1 and CDR2 sequences are SGHTA and FQGNSA. This CDR3 spans 17 amino acids. Between the trimmed V and J ends, which lost 0 bases and 4 bases, there was a span of 15 bases. In nucleotides, the CDR3 is TGTGCCAGCAGCTTAGCGGGCGGCGCGGACTCCACCGGGGAGCTGTTTTTT. Amino acid sequence: CASSLAGGADSTGELFF.

The chain is built from TRBV5-6 and TRBJ1-4; no firm D call. The length of the CDR3 is 15 residues. The V gene lost 2 bases and the J gene lost 0 bases, with 8 bases spanning the gap. From germline, CDR1 is SGHDT and CDR2 YYEEEE. The CDR3 DNA sequence: TGTGCCAGCAGCTTTACTTCGACAACTAATGAAAAACTGTTTTTT. Translation: CASSFTSTTNEKLFF.

The CDR3 DNA sequence: TGTGCCAGCAGCTTTTTTGGAACAGGGGAGGATGGCTACACCTTC. Translation gives CASSFFGTGEDGYTF. This chain links TRBV7-2 with TRBJ1-2, with 7 nucleotides matching TRBD1. The CDR3 extends over 15 amino acids. The V gene's germline CDR1 is SGHTA and CDR2 FQGNSA. The junction had 10 bases not matched to a gene; V was cut back by 3 bases and J by 6 bases.

The genes are TRBV5-6 and TRBJ2-1; 10 bases are shared with TRBD2. With V trimmed by 2 bases and J by 11 bases, 4 bases remained unmatched. CDR1 SGHDT and CDR2 YYEEEE come from the germline V gene. The CDR3 consists of 13 residues. The CDR3 coding sequence is TGTGCCAGCAGCTTCCCTACTAGCGGGAAGCAGTTCTTC. Its translation is CASSFPTSGKQFF.

The V gene is TRBV4-1, the J gene TRBJ2-3, with TRBD1 as a possible D gene (6 bases). Germline V gene data show CDR1 as MGHRA and CDR2 as YSYEKL. The CDR3 extends over 15 amino acids. Trimming took 0 bases from V and 2 from J, leaving 9 bases between them. The CDR3 here is CASSQDRTVTDTQYF. The CDR3 bases are TGCGCCAGCAGCCAAGATCGGACAGTCACAGATACGCAGTATTTT.

The rearrangement links TRBV19 to TRBJ2-6; D perhaps matches TRBD1 (6 bases). V dropped 6 bases and J dropped 3 bases, with 12 bases sitting between them. The CDR3 has 15 residues. The germline CDR1 and CDR2 sequences are LNHDA and SQIVND (reference sequence). CDR3 DNA: TGTGCCAGTAGGCGACAGGAGTTTGGGGCCAACGTCCTGACTTTC. Amino acids: CASRRQEFGANVLTF.

The genes are TRBV7-8 and TRBJ2-1; D may be TRBD2 (6 bases). Germline CDR1 and CDR2: SGHVS and FQNEAQ. The CDR3 sequence is 15 residues long. Trimming left V 2 bases short and J 10 bases short, with 18 bases between. The CDR3 DNA reads as TGTGCCAGCAGCTTAAGGCTCCCTCCCGGGGGAGAGCAGTTCTTC. This gives the protein CASSLRLPPGGEQFF.

This sequence joins TRBV4-3 and TRBJ2-2; tentative D call: TRBD2 (5 bases). The germline V gene has CDR1 LGHNA and CDR2 YSLEER. V was trimmed by 4 bases and J by 0 bases, leaving 6 bases between them. The CDR3 runs 14 residues. CDR3 bases: TGCGCCAGCAGCCCTAGCCCGAACACCGGGGAGCTGTTTTTT. Protein: CASSPSPNTGELFF.

The V call is TRBV10-1, the J call TRBJ2-5, with 10 bases lining up with TRBD2. Trimming took 4 bases from V and 5 from J; bases not matched to a gene: 1. This CDR3 is 13 amino acids long. Germline V gene lookup returns CDR1 WNHNN and CDR2 SYGVQD (reference sequence). The CDR3 loop reads CASSASGSETQYF. The CDR3, as DNA: TGCGCCAGCAGTGCTAGCGGGAGTGAGACCCAGTACTTC.

Of note for this clone: Other DNA sequences in the sample encode the same CDR3. This chain uses TRBV18 with TRBJ2-3; TRBD1 matches at 7 bases. Germline CDR1 is KGHSH and CDR2 is LQKENI. The CDR3 runs 16 residues. V lost 3 bases to trimming and J lost 1 base; unmatched junction nucleotides: 7. CDR3 DNA: TGTGCCAGCTCACCCGCCCCTGGACAGGGCACAGATACGCAGTATTTT. Translated: CASSPAPGQGTDTQYF.

The chain employs TRBV11-2 and TRBJ2-1; 7 nucleotides line up with TRBD1. This CDR3 has 14 amino acids. V trimming: 5 bases; J trimming: 9 bases; junction bases outside the gene matches: 10. From germline, CDR1 is SGHAT and CDR2 FQNNGV. DNA for the CDR3: TGTGCCAGCAGCGGGACAGTAGGCTACGGTGAGCAGTTCTTC. Translation gives CASSGTVGYGEQFF.

The J gene is TRBJ2-6, the V gene TRBV7-8, with D uncertain. The V gene's germline CDR1 is SGHVS and CDR2 FQNEAQ. Trimming cost V 2 bases and J 0 bases, with 8 bases left between them. The CDR3 runs 16 residues. The CDR3, as DNA: TGTGCCAGCAGCTTATACACCTTCTCTGGGGCCAACGTCCTGACTTTC. This translates into CASSLYTFSGANVLTF.

The chain has TRBV7-9 and TRBJ1-4, with D maybe TRBD1 (6 bases). Per germline, CDR1 SEHNR and CDR2 FQNEAQ (reference sequence). Trimming removed 4 bases from V and 5 bases from J, with 14 bases in between. CDR3 length: 15 amino acids. Here the CDR3 reads CASSSSGVWNEKLFF. The CDR3 DNA sequence: TGTGCCAGCAGCTCCTCAGGGGTGTGGAATGAAAAACTGTTTTTT.

The V gene is TRBV18, the J gene TRBJ1-3; possibly TRBD1 for D (5 bases). Deletions cut 6 bases from V and 2 bases from J, with 14 bases between. The CDR3 is 15 residues long. Germline CDR1 is KGHSH and CDR2 is LQKENI. CDR3 region: CASSELRAPGNTIYF. CDR3 nucleotide sequence: TGTGCCAGCTCCGAGCTCAGGGCCCCTGGAAACACCATATATTTT.

Comments on this clone: Germline and junction disagree at one end, which may indicate a read error. This chain connects TRBV28 to TRBJ1-2; D ambiguous. The V gene's germline CDR1 is MDHEN and CDR2 SYDVKM. The CDR3 consists of 12 residues. CDR3 sequence reads: CASSPVRLPPFF. The CDR3 region has the DNA TGTGCCAGCAGTCCTGTCAGGCTCCCCCCTTTTTTC.

V and J are TRBV18 and TRBJ2-7; D call uncertain. In germline, CDR1 is KGHSH, CDR2 LQKENI. The CDR3 spans 14 residues. The V end was cut by 2 bases, the J end by 2 bases, with 10 bases between. CDR3 nucleotide sequence: TGTGCCAGCTCACCAGAGTCACCCCCCTACGAGCAGTACTTC. This encodes CASSPESPPYEQYF.

This rearrangement joins TRBV7-3 to TRBJ1-4, with D unresolved. The CDR3 has 17 amino acids. Trimming pared 0 bases from V and 4 bases from J, leaving 15 bases between. Germline lookup yields CDR1 SGHTA and CDR2 FQGTGA. CDR3: CASSLTHGRRCNEKLFF. In DNA, the CDR3 is TGTGCCAGCAGCTTAACCCACGGACGGAGGTGTAATGAAAAACTGTTTTTT.

The J gene is TRBJ2-3, the V gene TRBV5-1, with a tentative D call TRBD1 (6 bases). V shed 0 bases and J shed 0 bases, with 8 bases lying between them. The germline V gene has CDR1 SGHRS and CDR2 YFSETQ. CDR3 length equals 15 residues. The CDR3 sequence: CASSLVQGSTDTQYF. The CDR3 coding sequence is TGCGCCAGCAGCTTGGTACAGGGTAGCACAGATACGCAGTATTTT.

In its sample, this clone was seen a few times. The rearrangement joins TRBV6-2 or TRBV6-3 to TRBJ2-7; D ambiguous. The CDR3 runs to 17 residues. Trimming stripped 0 bases from V and 0 bases from J, with 15 bases between. Germline V gives CDR1 MNHEY, CDR2 SVGEGT. CDR3 amino acids: CASSYSGSTRSSYEQYF. DNA of the CDR3: TGTGCCAGCAGTTACTCGGGCAGCACACGTTCCTCCTACGAGCAGTACTTC.

The chain uses TRBV13 and TRBJ2-3, with TRBD2 matching 12 bases. The CDR3 has 19 residues. Trimming at V came to 4 bases and at J to 1 base, leaving 12 bases not matched to a gene. Germline V lookup: CDR1 PRHDT, CDR2 FYEKMQ (reference sequence). As DNA, the CDR3 is TGTGCCAGCAGCTCCACTTTCGCTAGCGGGAGGGTGGGCACAGATACGCAGTATTTT. Its translation: CASSSTFASGRVGTDTQYF.